What follows are 21 T cell receptor beta chains derived from one specimen sequenced in a study of blood T cell repertoires in COVID-19 (dated by TCRdb to about 2020). Library preparation used the immunoSEQ multiplex PCR assay. Not all clones reach the TCRdb copy of this immuneACCESS table, which keeps in-frame sequences only. Checked studies attribute under half of the gap to unresolved V genes and leave the rest unexplained. The sample table shows approximately 190,000 clones, and about 80% are seen once. The ten most abundant clones make up approximately 6.9% of the sample. Sequencing used peripheral blood. These TCRs come from a man aged 60 to 69 with acute or convalescent COVID-19.

The genes are TRBV4-1 and TRBJ1-5; D uncertain. V lost 1 base and J 2 bases, leaving 18 bases between the germline ends. CDR1 and CDR2 (germline): MGHRA, YSYEKL. This CDR3 comprises 18 residues. The CDR3: CASSQAPSSTSGNQPQHF. CDR3 sequence (DNA): TGCGCCAGCAGCCAAGCCCCGTCGTCTACCTCGGGCAATCAGCCCCAGCATTTT.

The chain joins TRBV10-2 to TRBJ1-5; D unclear. In germline, CDR1 is WSHSY, CDR2 SAAADI. Trimming cost V 3 bases and J 7 bases, with 10 bases left between them. The CDR3 has 13 amino acids. CDR3 protein: CASSDSGGQPQHF. DNA for the CDR3: TGCGCCAGCAGTGATAGTGGAGGACAGCCCCAGCATTTT.

This clone is a singleton in its sample. The chain has TRBV29-1 and TRBJ2-7; 8 nucleotides agree with TRBD2. The CDR3 runs 14 residues. In germline, CDR1 is SQVTM, CDR2 ANQGSEA. The junction had 10 bases not matched to a gene; V was cut back by 7 bases and J by 2 bases. DNA of the CDR3: TGCAGCGGGAACTTGGCGGGGGGTCCCTACGAGCAGTACTTC. It is translated as CSGNLAGGPYEQYF.

The sample holds one count of this clone. The CDR3 DNA reads as TGTGCCAGCAGTCGAGCGGGAGTAGCCAAAAACATTCAGTACTTC. Residues: CASSRAGVAKNIQYF. This chain uses TRBV27 with TRBJ2-4; 8 bases align to TRBD2. V lost 5 bases and J lost 0; bases outside the gene matches: 3. The CDR3 totals 15 residues. Germline V gene data show CDR1 as MNHEY and CDR2 as SMNVEV (reference sequence).

The CDR3 region is CASRPPQGAHEQYF. CDR3 sequence (DNA): TGTGCCAGCAGACCACCTCAGGGGGCCCACGAGCAGTACTTC. This rearrangement joins TRBV6-6 to TRBJ2-7; 8 bases align to TRBD1. CDR1 and CDR2 (germline): MNHNY, SVGAGI (reference sequence). The CDR3 sequence is 14 residues long. Trimming at V came to 6 bases and at J to 5 bases, leaving 9 bases not matched to a gene.

This chain uses TRBV5-6 with TRBJ1-3; 8 bases are shared with TRBD1. CDR1 SGHDT and CDR2 YYEEEE come from the germline V gene. The CDR3 runs to 14 residues. V lost 4 bases and J lost 4; bases outside the gene matches: 4. In nucleotides, the CDR3 is TGTGCCAGCAGCACCGGGACAGGAGGAAACACCATATATTTT. It codes for CASSTGTGGNTIYF.

The genes are TRBV20-1 and TRBJ1-5; 9 bases are shared with TRBD1. Germline CDR1 reads DFQATT; CDR2 reads SNEGSKA (reference sequence). Losses at the gene ends were 3 bases for V and 7 bases for J; bases not matched to a gene: 10. This CDR3 comprises 15 residues. Here the CDR3 reads CSASPGTGIGQPQHF. CDR3 DNA: TGCAGTGCTAGTCCCGGGACAGGGATAGGACAGCCCCAGCATTTT.

The V gene is TRBV5-4, the J gene TRBJ1-1; D perhaps matches TRBD1 (6 bases). V was cut by 3 bases and J by 9 bases, with 12 bases left in between. This CDR3 comprises 12 residues. Looked up from germline, CDR1 is SGHNT and CDR2 is YYREEE (reference sequence). The CDR3 bases are TGTGCCAGCAGCTCCCCGGACAGTCAAGCTTTCTTT. Translating it yields CASSSPDSQAFF.

The chain combines TRBV3-1 (or the pseudogene TRBV3-2) with TRBJ2-3; 8 bases fit TRBD1. The CDR3 length is 20 residues. CDR1 and CDR2 from the germline V gene are LGHDT and YNNKEL (reference sequence). Germline trimming cut 2 bases from V and 2 bases from J; bases unmatched to any gene: 18. CDR3 DNA sequence: TGTGCCAGCAGCCAAAAGGGATGCTCCACCGGGACAGGAGACACAGATACGCAGTATTTT. It yields the protein CASSQKGCSTGTGDTDTQYF.

CDR3 in amino acids: CAWSLGQSYEQYF. CDR3 in DNA: TGTGCCTGGAGTCTTGGACAGTCCTACGAGCAGTACTTC. The chain couples TRBV30 to TRBJ2-7, with a tentative D call TRBD1 (6 bases). From germline, CDR1 is GTSNPN and CDR2 SVGIG (reference sequence). V gave up 2 bases and J gave up 1 base, with 9 bases separating them. The CDR3 length is 13 residues.

This clone showed up just once. The J gene is TRBJ2-3, the V gene TRBV3-1 (or the pseudogene TRBV3-2), with 8 bases matching TRBD2. V lost 4 bases to trimming and J lost 0 bases; unmatched junction nucleotides: 12. CDR1 is LGHDT and CDR2 is YNNKEL in the germline V gene (reference sequence). The CDR3 is 18 amino acids. The CDR3, as DNA: TGTGCCAGCAGCCCTATGGGGGGGAGCGGGAGAAGCACAGATACGCAGTATTTT. Protein sequence: CASSPMGGSGRSTDTQYF.

The chain joins TRBV2 to TRBJ1-6, with D possibly matching TRBD1 (5 bases). Trimming removed 0 bases from V and 6 bases from J, with 9 bases in between. The germline V gene encodes CDR1 SNHLY and CDR2 FYNNEI. CDR3 length equals 15 residues. This chain's CDR3 is CASSEARRGNSPLHF. CDR3 DNA: TGTGCCAGCAGTGAAGCCAGAAGGGGTAATTCACCCCTCCACTTT. The full variable domain, its missing parts supplied by reference TRBV2 and TRBJ1-6, is EPEVTQTPSHQVTQMGQEVILRCVPISNHLYFYWYRQILGQKVEFLVSFYNNEISEKSEIFDDQFSVERPDGSNFTLKIRSTKLEDSAMYFCASSEARRGNSPLHFGNGTRLTVT.

This clone showed up just a few times. The V and J genes are TRBV24-1 and TRBJ2-1; 9 bases fit TRBD1. Per the germline V gene, CDR1 is KGHDR and CDR2 is SFDVKD. Trimming at V came to 7 bases and at J to 7 bases, leaving 7 bases not matched to a gene. The CDR3 covers 14 residues. CDR3 sequence (DNA): TGTGCCACCAGATCCGGGACAGGGTTGAATGAGCAGTTCTTC. This translates into CATRSGTGLNEQFF.

This rearrangement joins TRBV19 to TRBJ1-2; TRBD1 agrees at 7 bases. Germline CDR1 reads LNHDA; CDR2 reads SQIVND (reference sequence). This CDR3 is 14 amino acids long. The J segment lost 10 bases and the V segment lost 6 bases, leaving 14 bases of the junction unmatched. The CDR3 nucleotides read TGTGCCAGTAGGTCCATACAGGGGAGTGGATTCTACACCTTC. It specifies CASRSIQGSGFYTF.

This clone was recorded a few times. This chain connects TRBV25-1 to TRBJ1-4, with D tentatively TRBD1 (5 bases). V lost 4 bases, J lost 8 bases, and 14 bases lay in between. Germline V gives CDR1 MGHDK, CDR2 SYGVNS. This CDR3 region has 14 residues. In DNA, the CDR3 is TGTGCCAGCAGTGCTGGGGGGTCGAGAGAAAAACTGTTTTTT. It specifies CASSAGGSREKLFF.

The chain couples TRBV19 to TRBJ2-1, with 7 bases fitting TRBD2. This CDR3 has 15 amino acids. CDR1 and CDR2 from the germline V gene are LNHDA and SQIVND (reference sequence). The V gene end was trimmed by 6 bases and the J gene end by 4 bases; junction bases not matched to a gene: 9. The CDR3 reads CASSSVTGLYNEQFF. DNA for the CDR3: TGTGCCAGTAGCTCAGTAACGGGACTATACAATGAGCAGTTCTTC.

The V gene is TRBV2, the J gene TRBJ1-2; D possibly corresponds to TRBD1 (6 bases). With 6 bases removed from V and 8 bases from J, the gap between germline ends came to 19 bases. In germline, CDR1 is SNHLY, CDR2 FYNNEI. This CDR3 region has 14 residues. CDR3 region: CASSSGQSLRGYTF. For the CDR3, the DNA is TGTGCCAGCAGCTCTGGACAGAGCCTGCGAGGCTACACCTTC.

The chain combines TRBV21-1 with TRBJ1-2; the table gives TRBD1 as D, unverified against the DNA. TRBV21-1 counts as a pseudogene. The CDR3 covers 13 residues. CDR3 sequence reads: CASSNSRGRGYTF. The CDR3 bases are TGTGCCAGCAGCAATAGTAGGGGCAGGGGCTACACCTTC.

This clone has more than one count but fewer than ten. The CDR3 sequence: CASSYKGGLSNQPQHF. The CDR3 nucleotides are TGTGCCAGCAGTTACAAAGGGGGCCTTAGCAATCAGCCCCAGCATTTT. V gene TRBV6-2 or TRBV6-3 combines with J gene TRBJ1-5; 7 nucleotides match TRBD1. V was clipped by 2 bases and J by 0 bases; unmatched bases: 4. The germline V gene encodes CDR1 MNHEY and CDR2 SVGEGT. This CDR3 is 16 amino acids long.

The chain recombines TRBV24-1 with TRBJ2-7; no clear D gene. The germline V gene encodes CDR1 KGHDR and CDR2 SFDVKD. This CDR3 is 13 amino acids long. V was shortened by 0 bases and J by 3 bases, with 5 bases between the two germline ends. The DNA of the CDR3 is TGTGCCACCAGTGATTTGAACAGCTACGAGCAGTACTTC. This encodes CATSDLNSYEQYF.

The chain joins TRBV30 to TRBJ1-3; D is undetermined. CDR1 and CDR2 (germline): GTSNPN, SVGIG (reference sequence). The CDR3 spans 15 residues. V lost 2 bases, J lost 0 bases, and 11 bases lay in between. Written as DNA, the CDR3 is TGTGCCTGGAGTAAAATAAGACTCTCTGGAAACACCATATATTTT. Its translation: CAWSKIRLSGNTIYF.